This is a list of T cell receptor beta chains from one sample in a study of blood T cell repertoires in COVID-19. Clones were read by immunoSEQ multiplex PCR, and TCRdb kept only the in-frame ones, dropping some. The sample consists of roughly 220,000 clones, around 84% of them appearing once. The sequenced sample was peripheral blood. These TCRs come from a man between 50 and 59 years old who had recovered from COVID-19. Each CDR3 is given with its conserved first and last residue. A D gene is named only where the DNA matches it firmly. Size is omitted from some rows. Given values are once, few, many or a class for expanded clones.

-	-	TRBJ2-7	TRBV19	CASSKGDHYSYEQYF	TGTGCCAGTAGTAAGGGGGACCACTACTCCTACGAGCAGTACTTC
-	TRBD1	TRBJ2-1	TRBV6-4	CASSVTGGYGNEQFF	TGTGCCAGCAGCGTTACAGGGGGCTACGGGAATGAGCAGTTCTTC
-	TRBD2	TRBJ2-5	TRBV7-8	CASSPALAGQETQYF	TGTGCCAGCAGCCCCGCGCTAGCGGGCCAAGAGACCCAGTACTTC
-	-	TRBJ2-1	TRBV3-1/TRBV3-2	CASSQEWGQVNEQFF	TGTGCCAGCAGCCAAGAGTGGGGCCAGGTCAATGAGCAGTTCTTC
few	TRBD1	TRBJ1-2	TRBV6-5	CASSSPGQGNYGYTF	TGTGCCAGCAGTTCTCCGGGACAGGGCAATTATGGCTACACCTTC
once	-	TRBJ2-1	TRBV5-4	CASSGRTVGLTYNEQFF	TGTGCCAGCAGCGGAAGGACAGTGGGACTAACCTACAATGAGCAGTTCTTC
-	-	TRBJ1-2	TRBV2	CASSQGTYYGYTF	TGTGCCAGCAGCCAGGGTACCTACTATGGCTACACCTTC
once	TRBD1	TRBJ1-1	TRBV2	CASSSGTGMYTEAFF	TGTGCCAGCAGTTCCGGGACAGGGATGTACACTGAAGCTTTCTTT
-	TRBD1	TRBJ1-3	TRBV5-4	CASSPNSGTAGNTIYF	TGTGCCAGCAGCCCAAATTCCGGGACAGCTGGAAACACCATATATTTT
few	TRBD1	TRBJ2-1	TRBV29-1	CSVVGTGVNNEQFF	TGCAGCGTTGTTGGCACAGGGGTAAACAATGAGCAGTTCTTC
-	TRBD2	TRBJ2-7	TRBV6-2/TRBV6-3	CASSYSTASGSYEQYF	TGTGCCAGCAGTTACTCGACGGCTAGCGGGAGTTACGAGCAGTACTTC
once	-	TRBJ2-2	TRBV7-9	CASSFTGTTGELFF	TGTGCCAGCAGCTTCACTGGTACCACCGGGGAGCTGTTTTTT
-	-	TRBJ2-5	TRBV28	CASSSRSPRETQYF	TGTGCCAGCAGTTCCCGTAGCCCGCGGGAGACCCAGTACTTC
-	TRBD2	TRBJ2-7	TRBV19	CASRKSGTSGYEQYF	TGTGCCAGCAGAAAATCCGGGACTAGCGGATACGAGCAGTACTTC
-	-	TRBJ2-7	TRBV30	CAWSVRLQAPLGSYEQYF	TGTGCCTGGAGTGTACGCTTGCAGGCCCCCCTGGGCTCCTACGAGCAGTACTTC
-	-	TRBJ2-1	TRBV29-1	CSVGGGYNEQFF	TGCAGCGTTGGAGGCGGGTACAATGAGCAGTTCTTC
-	-	TRBJ2-7	TRBV5-6	CASSPLDSSYEQYF	TGTGCCAGCAGCCCTCTGGACAGCTCCTACGAGCAGTACTTC
-	-	TRBJ2-7	TRBV27	CASSPGDTYEQYF	TGTGCCAGCAGTCCCGGCGACACCTACGAGCAGTACTTC
many	TRBD1	TRBJ2-3	TRBV18	CASSPQGAGTDTQYF	TGTGCCAGCTCACCGCAGGGGGCCGGCACAGATACGCAGTATTTT
-	TRBD1	TRBJ2-2	TRBV5-1	CASSRQGGTGELFF	TGCGCCAGCAGCAGACAGGGTGGCACCGGGGAGCTGTTTTTT
-	-	TRBJ2-1	TRBV14	CASSQILSGVNEQFF	TGTGCCAGCAGCCAAATACTTTCAGGGGTCAATGAGCAGTTCTTC
once	-	TRBJ2-2	TRBV6-5	CASSSGRQANTGELFF	TGTGCCAGCAGTTCCGGTCGGCAGGCCAACACCGGGGAGCTGTTTTTT
-	-	TRBJ1-4	TRBV5-4	CASSPGQLQEKLFF	TGTGCCAGCAGCCCCGGACAGTTGCAAGAAAAACTGTTTTTT
-	-	TRBJ2-3	TRBV7-9	CASRSEGSTDTQYF	TGTGCCAGCAGATCCGAGGGTAGCACAGATACGCAGTATTTT
-	-	TRBJ1-5	TRBV28	CASRVQGGAGRTSNQPQHF	TGTGCCAGCAGAGTCCAGGGTGGGGCCGGTAGAACGAGCAATCAGCCCCAGCATTTT
-	TRBD1	TRBJ1-1	TRBV5-4	CASSSGQGFFNTEAFF	TGTGCCAGCAGCTCTGGACAGGGGTTCTTTAACACTGAAGCTTTCTTT
-	-	TRBJ2-7	TRBV19	CASSTYSRERREQYF	TGTGCCAGTAGTACCTATTCCCGGGAGCGGCGCGAGCAGTACTTC
-	TRBD1	TRBJ1-2	TRBV7-6	CASSLEGQGSYGYTF	TGTGCCAGCAGCTTAGAAGGACAGGGGTCCTATGGCTACACCTTC
-	TRBD1	TRBJ2-7	TRBV29-1	CSAGTGVYEQYF	TGCAGCGCAGGGACAGGGGTTTACGAGCAGTACTTC
-	-	TRBJ2-2	TRBV7-8	CASSSPGTPHVVVAGELFF	TGTGCCAGCAGCTCCCCCGGGACACCCCATGTGGTTGTCGCCGGGGAGCTGTTTTTT
-	-	TRBJ2-5	TRBV30	CAWSVRETQYF	TGTGCCTGGAGTGTTCGGGAGACCCAGTACTTC
-	-	TRBJ2-7	TRBV2	CASSEGGGGYEQYF	TGTGCCAGCAGTGAAGGCGGAGGAGGGTACGAGCAGTACTTC
-	-	TRBJ2-3	TRBV18	CASSPSRAGTDTQYF	TGTGCCAGCTCACCGTCGAGGGCTGGCACAGATACGCAGTATTTT
-	-	TRBJ2-4	TRBV28	CASTGLSLFIQYF	TGTGCCAGCACGGGTTTAAGTTTGTTCATTCAGTACTTC
-	-	TRBJ2-1	TRBV24-1	CATSDQTASSYNEQFF	TGTGCCACCAGTGATCAGACAGCGAGCTCCTACAATGAGCAGTTCTTC
-	TRBD2	TRBJ2-7	TRBV11-2	CASRFSGSSSYEQYF	TGTGCCAGCAGATTTAGCGGGTCGAGCTCCTACGAGCAGTACTTC
-	TRBD2	TRBJ2-3	TRBV3-1/TRBV3-2	CASSQIAGGFTDTQYF	TGTGCCAGCAGCCAAATAGCGGGAGGGTTCACAGATACGCAGTATTTT
-	TRBD1	TRBJ2-4	TRBV19	CASSMSRQGDIQYF	TGTGCCAGTAGTATGAGTAGGCAGGGGGACATTCAGTACTTC
-	-	TRBJ2-5	TRBV3-1/TRBV3-2	CASSQDWRAQETQYF	TGTGCCAGCAGCCAAGATTGGCGGGCCCAAGAGACCCAGTACTTC
many	-	TRBJ2-3	TRBV7-8	CASSLNRGGTDTQYF	TGTGCCAGCAGCTTAAACAGGGGGGGAACAGATACGCAGTATTTT
once	-	TRBJ2-7	TRBV4-1	CASSRGGLAIVHEQYF	TGCGCCAGCAGCCGCGGTGGGCTAGCTATTGTCCACGAGCAGTACTTC
-	-	TRBJ2-2	TRBV5-1	CASSTWVGGGELFF	TGCGCCAGCAGCACCTGGGTAGGCGGAGGGGAGCTGTTTTTT
-	TRBD1	TRBJ1-2	TRBV30	CAWSRWDRGSDYGYTF	TGTGCCTGGAGTCGATGGGACAGGGGGTCTGACTATGGCTACACCTTC
-	-	TRBJ2-6	TRBV16	CASSQEQGSGANVLTF	TGTGCCAGCAGCCAAGAGCAGGGGTCTGGGGCCAACGTCCTGACTTTC
many	TRBD1	TRBJ2-7	TRBV7-2	CASSVGTGGQYEQYF	TGTGCCAGCAGCGTCGGGACAGGGGGTCAGTACGAGCAGTACTTC